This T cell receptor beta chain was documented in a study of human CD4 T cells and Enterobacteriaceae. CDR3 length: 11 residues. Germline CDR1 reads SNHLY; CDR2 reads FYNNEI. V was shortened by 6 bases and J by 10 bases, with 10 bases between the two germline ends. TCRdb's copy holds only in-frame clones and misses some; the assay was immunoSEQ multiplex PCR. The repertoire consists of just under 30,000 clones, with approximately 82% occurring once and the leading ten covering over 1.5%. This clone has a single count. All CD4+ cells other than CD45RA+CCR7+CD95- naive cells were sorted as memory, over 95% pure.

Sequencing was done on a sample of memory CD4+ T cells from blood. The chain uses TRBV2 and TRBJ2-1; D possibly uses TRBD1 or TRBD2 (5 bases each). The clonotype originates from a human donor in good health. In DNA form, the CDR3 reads TGTGCCAGCAGCAACTGGGGGGAGCAGTTCTTC. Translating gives CASSNWGEQFF.